The rows below give T cell receptor beta chains drawn from one sample of a study of blood T cell repertoires in COVID-19. Clones were read by immunoSEQ multiplex PCR, and TCRdb kept only the in-frame ones, dropping some. In the table there are some 240,000 clones, about 81% of which are singletons. Sequencing was performed on peripheral blood. The receptors originated from a woman aged 60 to 75 with active or convalescent COVID-19. Both conserved end residues are part of each CDR3. The order of the fields is clone size, V gene, J gene, D gene, CDR3 DNA, CDR3 protein. D genes are given only for firm matches. Size tells how often a clone was seen (once, few, many) or the class of an expanded clone, and some rows leave it out.

abundance: -
v_gene: TRBV19
j_gene: TRBJ1-4
d_gene: -
CDR3nt: TGTGCCAGTAGTACAGGGGCTTCGCGGGAAAAACTGTTTTTT
CDR3aa: CASSTGASREKLFF

abundance: -
v_gene: TRBV5-8
j_gene: TRBJ2-5
d_gene: -
CDR3nt: TGTGCCAGCAGCTTGACGAGAGAGACCCAGTACTTC
CDR3aa: CASSLTRETQYF

abundance: many
v_gene: TRBV4-1
j_gene: TRBJ1-6
d_gene: TRBD1
CDR3nt: TGCGCCAGCAGCCAGATGACAGGGTTTGAGAATTCACCCCTCCACTTT
CDR3aa: CASSQMTGFENSPLHF

abundance: -
v_gene: TRBV18
j_gene: TRBJ1-1
d_gene: TRBD1
CDR3nt: TGTGCCAGCTCACCCCGGACAGGGGTGAACACTGAAGCTTTCTTT
CDR3aa: CASSPRTGVNTEAFF

abundance: -
v_gene: TRBV30
j_gene: TRBJ2-7
d_gene: TRBD2
CDR3nt: TGTGCCTGGAGTGGATCGGGGGGTCTCGGCTACGAGCAGTACTTC
CDR3aa: CAWSGSGGLGYEQYF

abundance: once
v_gene: TRBV4-3
j_gene: TRBJ1-6
d_gene: TRBD1
CDR3nt: TGCGCCAGCAGCCAAGATGGCGGACAGGGAAAATCACCCCTCCACTTT
CDR3aa: CASSQDGGQGKSPLHF

abundance: -
v_gene: TRBV12-5
j_gene: TRBJ1-2
d_gene: -
CDR3nt: TGTGCTACTAAGAGGGGAGGGCGCTATGGCTACACCTTC
CDR3aa: CATKRGGRYGYTF

abundance: -
v_gene: TRBV2
j_gene: TRBJ1-2
d_gene: -
CDR3nt: TGTGCCAGCAGTGGAGGATCCAATTTCGGTGGCTACACCTTC
CDR3aa: CASSGGSNFGGYTF

abundance: -
v_gene: TRBV6-6
j_gene: TRBJ2-1
d_gene: TRBD2
CDR3nt: TGTGCCAGCAGTAGGGGTGGACTAGCGGGTGGGAATGAGCAGTTCTTC
CDR3aa: CASSRGGLAGGNEQFF

abundance: -
v_gene: TRBV12-5
j_gene: TRBJ2-3
d_gene: TRBD2
CDR3nt: TGTGCTAGTGGTTTGGGCCTAGCGGGGAGCACAGATACGCAGTATTTT
CDR3aa: CASGLGLAGSTDTQYF

abundance: -
v_gene: TRBV6-6
j_gene: TRBJ1-5
d_gene: -
CDR3nt: TGTGCCAGCAGTTACAACAACGATCAGCCCCAGCATTTT
CDR3aa: CASSYNNDQPQHF

abundance: -
v_gene: TRBV19
j_gene: TRBJ2-3
d_gene: -
CDR3nt: TGTGCCAGTAGTCCACAGGGAGATCAGCAGTATTTT
CDR3aa: CASSPQGDQQYF

abundance: -
v_gene: TRBV7-2
j_gene: TRBJ1-1
d_gene: -
CDR3nt: TGTGCCAGCAGCTTAGACTCGGGGGTCCTTGAAGCTTTCTTT
CDR3aa: CASSLDSGVLEAFF

abundance: many
v_gene: TRBV6-6
j_gene: TRBJ1-5
d_gene: TRBD1
CDR3nt: TGTGCCAGCAGAGACAGGGGGCTGGATCAGCCCCAGCATTTT
CDR3aa: CASRDRGLDQPQHF

abundance: -
v_gene: TRBV5-4
j_gene: TRBJ1-4
d_gene: TRBD1
CDR3nt: TGTGCCAGCGGACCACAGGGGTCTAATGAAAAACTGTTTTTT
CDR3aa: CASGPQGSNEKLFF

abundance: -
v_gene: TRBV7-9
j_gene: TRBJ2-2
d_gene: TRBD2
CDR3nt: TGTGCCAGCAGCATTCGGGACTACCCGGCGGGGGAGCTGTTTTTT
CDR3aa: CASSIRDYPAGELFF

abundance: -
v_gene: TRBV18
j_gene: TRBJ2-5
d_gene: -
CDR3nt: TGTGCCAGCTCACCACTTCCTCAAGAGACCCAGTACTTC
CDR3aa: CASSPLPQETQYF

abundance: -
v_gene: TRBV3-1/TRBV3-2
j_gene: TRBJ2-2
d_gene: -
CDR3nt: TGTGCCAGCAGCCCAAAGATCTCGGGACATCACACCGGGGAGCTGTTTTTT
CDR3aa: CASSPKISGHHTGELFF

abundance: -
v_gene: TRBV7-3
j_gene: TRBJ1-1
d_gene: -
CDR3nt: TGTGCCAGCAGCTTAGGGGACACTAAGAACACTGAAGCTTTCTTT
CDR3aa: CASSLGDTKNTEAFF

abundance: -
v_gene: TRBV18
j_gene: TRBJ1-1
d_gene: TRBD1
CDR3nt: TGTGCCAGCTCACCCCGGGACAGGGGCACTGAAGCTTTCTTT
CDR3aa: CASSPRDRGTEAFF

abundance: -
v_gene: TRBV5-1
j_gene: TRBJ1-6
d_gene: -
CDR3nt: TGCGCCAGCAGCCAGACAGGAGGAGGAGTTTCACCCCTCCACTTT
CDR3aa: CASSQTGGGVSPLHF

abundance: -
v_gene: TRBV29-1
j_gene: TRBJ1-2
d_gene: TRBD1
CDR3nt: TGCAGCGTTGGGCTTGGGGACAGGGGGCTCTATGGCTACACCTTC
CDR3aa: CSVGLGDRGLYGYTF

abundance: few
v_gene: TRBV5-4
j_gene: TRBJ2-3
d_gene: TRBD2
CDR3nt: TGTGCCAGCAGCTGGGGGGGAGGGACTGGTGCAGATACGCAGTATTTT
CDR3aa: CASSWGGGTGADTQYF

abundance: -
v_gene: TRBV6-5
j_gene: TRBJ1-2
d_gene: -
CDR3nt: TGTGCCAGCAGACCCACAGCAGCTAACTATGGCTACACCTTC
CDR3aa: CASRPTAANYGYTF

abundance: -
v_gene: TRBV5-1
j_gene: TRBJ2-5
d_gene: -
CDR3nt: TGCGCCAGCAGCTATACAGGGCCGGAGACCCAGTACTTC
CDR3aa: CASSYTGPETQYF

abundance: -
v_gene: TRBV7-3
j_gene: TRBJ1-1
d_gene: TRBD1
CDR3nt: TGTGCCAGCAGCTTAAGTCCAGGGGGCGCGGGGGCTTTCTTT
CDR3aa: CASSLSPGGAGAFF

abundance: -
v_gene: TRBV10-2
j_gene: TRBJ1-6
d_gene: -
CDR3nt: TGCGCCACCCTTACGGAGGAATATAATTCACCCCTCCACTTT
CDR3aa: CATLTEEYNSPLHF

abundance: once
v_gene: TRBV18
j_gene: TRBJ2-3
d_gene: TRBD2
CDR3nt: TGTGCCAGCTCACCACAAAAACTAGCGGGGAACACAGATACGCAGTATTTT
CDR3aa: CASSPQKLAGNTDTQYF

abundance: many
v_gene: TRBV6-5
j_gene: TRBJ1-6
d_gene: TRBD1
CDR3nt: TGTGCCAGCAGATCCGGACAGGCTTGGAATTCACCCCTCCACTTT
CDR3aa: CASRSGQAWNSPLHF

abundance: -
v_gene: TRBV7-9
j_gene: TRBJ2-3
d_gene: TRBD1
CDR3nt: TGTGCCAGCAGCATTGGGGACAGGCTGAGGCACACAGATACGCAGTATTTT
CDR3aa: CASSIGDRLRHTDTQYF

abundance: -
v_gene: TRBV14
j_gene: TRBJ1-4
d_gene: -
CDR3nt: TGTGCCAGCAGCCCGCAGGTGGCAGTAGGACCAGCGGTAGAAAAACTGTTTTTT
CDR3aa: CASSPQVAVGPAVEKLFF

abundance: -
v_gene: TRBV19
j_gene: TRBJ1-6
d_gene: -
CDR3nt: TGTGCCAGTAGTAGAAAGGACACCTATTCCCCCCTCCACTTT
CDR3aa: CASSRKDTYSPLHF

abundance: -
v_gene: TRBV21-1
j_gene: TRBJ2-3
d_gene: -
CDR3nt: TGTGCCAGCAGCAAAGCGGAGAGCGGGGGGCTTACCACAGATACGCAGTATTTT
CDR3aa: CASSKAESGGLTTDTQYF

abundance: -
v_gene: TRBV19
j_gene: TRBJ2-6
d_gene: TRBD1
CDR3nt: TGTGCCAGTTTGGACAGGACCAGCTCTGGGGCCAACGTCCTGACTTTC
CDR3aa: CASLDRTSSGANVLTF

abundance: -
v_gene: TRBV10-3
j_gene: TRBJ2-1
d_gene: -
CDR3nt: TGTGCCATAGGGAGTTCCTCCGGAATCAATGAGCAGTTCTTC
CDR3aa: CAIGSSSGINEQFF

abundance: -
v_gene: TRBV3-1/TRBV3-2
j_gene: TRBJ2-1
d_gene: -
CDR3nt: TGTGCCAGCAGCCCCATAGCTAGCTTCGTCCATGAGCAGTTCTTC
CDR3aa: CASSPIASFVHEQFF

abundance: -
v_gene: TRBV6-5
j_gene: TRBJ1-3
d_gene: -
CDR3nt: TGTGCCAGCAGCCAAAGACAGAAAGGAAACACCATATATTTT
CDR3aa: CASSQRQKGNTIYF

abundance: -
v_gene: TRBV5-6
j_gene: TRBJ1-6
d_gene: -
CDR3nt: TGTGCCAGCAGCTTGTATCATAATTCACCCCTCCACTTT
CDR3aa: CASSLYHNSPLHF

abundance: -
v_gene: TRBV2
j_gene: TRBJ1-6
d_gene: TRBD1
CDR3nt: TGTGCCAGCAGTCCAGGGGGCTCCTATAATTCACCCCTCCACTTT
CDR3aa: CASSPGGSYNSPLHF

abundance: once
v_gene: TRBV6-6
j_gene: TRBJ1-1
d_gene: -
CDR3nt: TGTGCCAGCAGTCCCTCAACCCACAGCTTCGGGGGAGCTTTCTTT
CDR3aa: CASSPSTHSFGGAFF

abundance: -
v_gene: TRBV18
j_gene: TRBJ1-1
d_gene: -
CDR3nt: TGTGCCAGCTCACCAGACCCAGACATGAACACTGAAGCTTTCTTT
CDR3aa: CASSPDPDMNTEAFF